What follows describes a single T cell receptor (beta chain). What it recognizes is unknown. The sample is drawn from a study of siplizumab effects on memory and regulatory T cells. Findings and caveats of the study: There appeared to be greater diversity in naive T cells than in memory cells, and naive T cells seemed major contributors to the alloresponse.

Method: immunoSEQ multiplex PCR; TCRdb's copy keeps in-frame clones and lacks some. This sample has about 120,000 clones, with around 94% found just once. CDR3 size: 16 residues. CDR1 and CDR2 (germline): SGHTA, FQGNSA. V lost 5 bases and J lost 8; bases outside the gene matches: 10. The gene calls are TRBV7-2 and TRBJ2-1; 12 bases are a match to TRBD2. Sequenced sample: non-Treg CD4+ T cells sorted from blood. The TCR originated in a human donor in good health. CDR3 region: CASSGSLLAGGYEQFF. The CDR3 DNA is TGTGCCAGCAGCGGTAGTTTACTAGCGGGGGGCTATGAGCAGTTCTTC.